This entry concerns a single T cell receptor beta chain. The data originate from a study of blood T cell repertoires in COVID-19. In the study overall: PBMCs, B-cell-depleted T cells, or T cells provided the cDNA or gDNA that made up the material.

The study assigned cohorts using participant-reported clinical history. Profiling relied on immunoSEQ multiplex PCR, and the TCRdb table lists in-frame clones only, not all of them. The table shows approximately 240,000 clones, with 85% to 90% occurring only once. Germline lookup yields CDR1 MNHEY and CDR2 SVGAGI. V gave up 6 bases and J gave up 7 bases, with 13 bases separating them. The CDR3 is made up of 13 amino acids. The TCR sequence derives from a young woman in a cohort exposed to, infected with or recovered from COVID-19 (not recorded which). The specimen was PBMCs or T cells enriched from blood (not recorded which). The chain joins TRBV6-5 to TRBJ2-1; D not resolved. DNA for the CDR3: TGTGCCAGCAGGCTACTCGAAAGTAATGAGCAGTTCTTC. It yields the protein CASRLLESNEQFF.